The 9 T cell receptor beta chains given below trace back to one sample, sequenced in a study of blood T cell repertoires in COVID-19. This table comes from immunoSEQ multiplex PCR, and its TCRdb copy is limited to in-frame clones, with some not included. The table has about 94,000 clones, 80% to 85% seen once. Sequences were obtained from peripheral blood. Receptors were obtained from a man aged 55 to 70 with acute or convalescent COVID-19.

The J gene is TRBJ1-2, the V gene TRBV5-8, with no clear D. Trimming pared 2 bases from V and 4 bases from J, leaving 3 bases between. Germline V gene sequence: CDR1 SGHTS, CDR2 YDEGEE. CDR3 length: 11 residues. CDR3 sequence: CASSFGYGYTF. The DNA of the CDR3 is TGTGCCAGCAGCTTCGGCTATGGCTACACCTTC.

The gene calls are TRBV12-3 or TRBV12-4 and TRBJ1-2; D remains unclear. The CDR3 sequence is 12 residues long. The ends were cut back, 2 bases at V and 5 bases at J, with 6 bases in the middle. For the CDR3, the DNA is TGTGCCAGCAGTTTAAGTGCGTATGGCTACACCTTC. Encoded protein: CASSLSAYGYTF.

The chain combines TRBV5-4 with TRBJ2-1, with 10 bases identical to TRBD2. Looked up from germline, CDR1 is SGHNT and CDR2 is YYREEE (reference sequence). Unmatched junction bases numbered 0, after V lost 1 base and J lost 8 bases. This CDR3 is 13 amino acids long. CDR3 nucleotides: TGTGCCAGCAGCTTGACTAGCGGGGATGAGCAGTTCTTC. Translating it yields CASSLTSGDEQFF.

This sequence joins TRBV7-8 and TRBJ2-7; D is possibly TRBD1 (6 bases). Trimming removed 6 bases from V and 2 bases from J, with 20 bases in between. Per germline, CDR1 SGHVS and CDR2 FQNEAQ. The CDR3 spans 16 residues. CDR3 amino acids: CASRQRSGTPAYEQYF. The CDR3 coding sequence is TGTGCCAGCAGACAACGCTCCGGGACACCGGCCTACGAGCAGTACTTC.

This chain links TRBV28 with TRBJ1-2; 7 bases are a match to TRBD1. Per germline, CDR1 MDHEN and CDR2 SYDVKM. CDR3 length: 14 residues. Unmatched junction bases numbered 5, after V lost 7 bases and J lost 0 bases. The CDR3 sequence is CASNSGGANYGYTF. CDR3 coding DNA: TGTGCCAGCAACTCAGGGGGAGCTAACTATGGCTACACCTTC.

V and J are TRBV5-5 and TRBJ2-7; D is possibly TRBD1 (5 bases). The V end was cut by 1 base, the J end by 3 bases, with 8 bases between. This CDR3 region has 13 residues. In germline, CDR1 is SGHKS, CDR2 YYEKEE (reference sequence). As DNA, the CDR3 is TGTGCCAGCAGCTTGCAGGGTAGCTACGAGCAGTACTTC. It yields the protein CASSLQGSYEQYF.

The rearrangement joins TRBV29-1 to TRBJ1-3, with no clear D. Germline CDR1 SQVTM, CDR2 ANQGSEA. V lost 6 bases, J lost 0 bases, and 3 bases lay in between. The CDR3 has 11 residues. The CDR3 loop is CSVYSGNTIYF. For the CDR3, the DNA is TGCAGCGTCTACTCTGGAAACACCATATATTTT.

This rearrangement joins TRBV6-5 to TRBJ2-2; no definite D call. The CDR3 has 15 residues. Germline loops: CDR1 MNHEY, CDR2 SVGAGI. Trimming left V 0 bases short and J 0 bases short, with 5 bases between. DNA of the CDR3: TGTGCCAGCAGTTACTCTCCAGCGAACACCGGGGAGCTGTTTTTT. Translating gives CASSYSPANTGELFF.

This chain joins TRBV7-6 and TRBJ1-3; D is ambiguous. This CDR3 region has 15 residues. Germline CDR1 is SGHVS and CDR2 is FNYEAQ. Trimming took off 7 bases at V and 0 bases at J, with 13 bases between the two ends. The CDR3 loop is CASTPGGNSGNTIYF. CDR3 coding DNA: TGTGCCAGCACCCCAGGAGGGAACTCTGGAAACACCATATATTTT. Full variable domain (missing parts from reference TRBV7-6 and TRBJ1-3): GAGVSQSPRYKVTKRGQDVALRCDPISGHVSLYWYRQALGQGPEFLTYFNYEAQQDKSGLPNDRFSAERPEGSISTLTIQRTEQRDSAMYRCASTPGGNSGNTIYFGEGSWLTVV.